One and the same sample provided the 27 T cell receptor beta chains below, sequenced in a study of T cell responses to AZD1222 COVID-19 vaccine. Some clones are missing from TCRdb's copy, which holds only in-frame ones; the method was immunoSEQ multiplex PCR. The sample carries tens of thousands of clones, around 83% recorded once. The sample in question was peripheral blood, obtained on day 0 of AZD1222 vaccination. The source of these receptors is an adult in good health.

This sequence joins TRBV7-3 and TRBJ2-2, with a tentative D call TRBD1 (5 bases). V was trimmed by 5 bases and J by 4 bases, leaving 14 bases between them. Germline CDR1 reads SGHTA; CDR2 reads FQGTGA. This CDR3 region has 15 residues. The CDR3 nucleotides are TGTGCCAGCAGCACCTCCGAAAGGGGCACCGGGGAGCTGTTTTTT. Residues: CASSTSERGTGELFF.

This clone was seen only a few times. The rearrangement links TRBV27 to TRBJ1-2; D remains unclear. This CDR3 region has 13 residues. Germline V gene data show CDR1 as MNHEY and CDR2 as SMNVEV (reference sequence). Deletions cut 6 bases from V and 4 bases from J, with 12 bases between. The CDR3 DNA sequence: TGTGCCAGCAGCCCCGGAGCGTCCTATGGCTACACCTTC. It yields the protein CASSPGASYGYTF.

Of note for this clone: Other DNA sequences in this sample translate to the same CDR3. The V call is TRBV19, the J call TRBJ1-1; no definite D call. The CDR3 length is 12 residues. The V and J ends lost 5 bases and 1 base respectively, with 5 bases between them. The germline gives CDR1 LNHDA, CDR2 SQIVND (reference sequence). CDR3 sequence: CASSLRNTEAFF. CDR3 DNA: TGTGCCAGTAGTCTAAGGAACACTGAAGCTTTCTTT.

CDR3 residues: CAIGSSGCEKLFF. For the CDR3, the DNA is TGTGCAATCGGCTCCTCAGGGTGCGAAAAACTGTTTTTT. The V and J genes are TRBV12-2 and TRBJ1-4; TRBD1 is the table's D call, not checked against the DNA. TRBV12-2 has pseudogene status. This CDR3 contains 13 residues.

This clone came up once. V and J are TRBV7-2 and TRBJ2-7, with 10 bases fitting TRBD1. The length of the CDR3 is 15 residues. Germline values: CDR1 SGHTA, CDR2 FQGNSA. V was clipped by 1 base and J by 2 bases; unmatched bases: 2. The CDR3, as DNA: TGTGCCAGCAGCTTAGTAGGGACAGGGGCCTACGAGCAGTACTTC. Translated, it gives CASSLVGTGAYEQYF.

The chain links TRBV24-1 to TRBJ2-5; a possible D gene is TRBD2 (6 bases). The CDR3 has 12 residues. Germline-derived CDR1 and CDR2 are KGHDR and SFDVKD. The V gene lost 12 bases and the J gene lost 4 bases, with 14 bases spanning the gap. CDR3 sequence: CAAGSGLETQYF. CDR3 bases: TGTGCCGCGGGGTCGGGCCTAGAGACCCAGTACTTC.

This clone appeared once. This rearrangement joins TRBV4-2 to TRBJ1-4; 8 bases fit TRBD1. CDR3 length equals 16 residues. After removal of 1 base from V and 8 bases from J, the junction contained 9 bases not matched to a gene. Germline V lookup: CDR1 LGHNA, CDR2 YNFKEQ. The CDR3 sequence is CASSQAPGGSKEKLFF. The CDR3 DNA sequence: TGTGCCAGCAGCCAAGCCCCAGGGGGCAGTAAGGAAAAACTGTTTTTT.

In its sample, this clone was seen once. The rearrangement uses TRBV4-2 and TRBJ1-2; 7 bases match TRBD1. The CDR3 runs 15 residues. J gave up 5 bases and V 1 base, and 7 bases lay outside the gene matches. Germline V gene data show CDR1 as LGHNA and CDR2 as YNFKEQ. The CDR3 DNA reads as TGTGCCAGCAGCCAAGGAGACGACAGGGCGTATGGCTACACCTTC. Protein sequence: CASSQGDDRAYGYTF.

This chain's CDR3 is CASSARTGTIYEQYF. CDR3 DNA: TGTGCCAGCAGTGCCCGGACAGGGACCATCTACGAGCAGTACTTC. The chain combines TRBV6-2 or TRBV6-3 with TRBJ2-7; 8 positions agree with TRBD1. The CDR3 extends over 15 amino acids. Trimming removed 5 bases from V and 3 bases from J; junction bases left unmatched: 9. Germline V gene sequence: CDR1 MNHEY, CDR2 SVGEGT.

The chain couples TRBV15 to TRBJ2-3; a weak D match, TRBD2 (5 bases). Per germline, CDR1 LNHNV and CDR2 YYDKDF (reference sequence). This CDR3 is built from 14 residues. V was pared by 3 bases and J by 5 bases, with 12 bases between. In nucleotides, the CDR3 is TGTGCCACCAGCAGCACGGGGTGGGGAGATACGCAGTATTTT. It specifies CATSSTGWGDTQYF.

V gene TRBV23-1 combines with J gene TRBJ2-3; D is possibly TRBD1 (6 bases). TRBV23-1 is an ORF, and what it does is uncertain. The CDR3 runs 16 residues. V was cut by 3 bases and J by 7 bases, with 20 bases left in between. Here the CDR3 reads CASSHRDRKIIHTQYF. As DNA, the CDR3 is TGCGCCAGCAGTCACCGCGACAGGAAGATAATACATACGCAGTATTTT.

The chain couples TRBV15 to TRBJ1-2; unclear D gene. V dropped 5 bases and J dropped 5 bases, with 18 bases sitting between them. The CDR3 has 15 amino acids. Per germline, CDR1 LNHNV and CDR2 YYDKDF (reference sequence). CDR3 sequence: CATSSPAPIPYGYTF. The CDR3 coding sequence is TGTGCCACCAGCTCCCCTGCCCCTATTCCTTATGGCTACACCTTC.

The chain links TRBV5-1 to TRBJ1-6; a possible D gene is TRBD1 (6 bases). Germline CDR1 and CDR2: SGHRS and YFSETQ. V gave up 4 bases and J gave up 7 bases, with 15 bases separating them. The CDR3 has 15 residues. This CDR3 is CASSKDRSRNSPLHF. CDR3 coding DNA: TGCGCCAGCAGCAAGGACAGAAGCAGGAATTCACCCCTCCACTTT.

J is TRBJ2-7 and V is TRBV7-2; 12 bases align to TRBD1. The CDR3 contains 15 residues. After removal of 3 bases from V and 7 bases from J, the junction contained 7 bases not matched to a gene. The germline V gene has CDR1 SGHTA and CDR2 FQGNSA. The CDR3 DNA follows: TGTGCCAGCAGCTTCCAGGGACAGGGGGCGGAAGAGCAGTACTTC. It translates to CASSFQGQGAEEQYF.

The V gene is TRBV15, the J gene TRBJ1-2, with no clear D. CDR1 is LNHNV, CDR2 YYDKDF, per germline (reference sequence). The CDR3 has 20 residues. V lost 3 bases, J lost 1 base, and 27 bases lay in between. For the CDR3, the DNA is TGTGCCACCAGCAGCAAAACGTTGTGGCAGGCCTTTTTTAATAACTATGGCTACACCTTC. The encoded protein is CATSSKTLWQAFFNNYGYTF.

The chain is built from TRBV5-1 and TRBJ2-5, with 10 positions matching TRBD2. This CDR3 is built from 14 residues. Germline trimming cut 5 bases from V and 5 bases from J; bases unmatched to any gene: 6. Germline V gene lookup returns CDR1 SGHRS and CDR2 YFSETQ. The CDR3 region is CASSFSSGGETQYF. CDR3 DNA: TGCGCCAGCAGTTTTTCTAGCGGGGGTGAGACCCAGTACTTC.

This clone was observed a handful of times. V usage is TRBV15 and J usage is TRBJ2-1; D call uncertain. V shed 0 bases and J shed 9 bases, with 6 bases lying between them. The length of the CDR3 is 12 residues. CDR1 is LNHNV and CDR2 is YYDKDF in the germline V gene (reference sequence). The CDR3 reads CATSREGREQFF. The CDR3 DNA is TGTGCCACCAGCAGAGAGGGCCGTGAGCAGTTCTTC.

The chain carries TRBV11-2 and TRBJ2-7; a possible D gene is TRBD1 (6 bases). Germline V gene lookup returns CDR1 SGHAT and CDR2 FQNNGV. V lost 0 bases to trimming and J lost 3 bases, with 9 bases between them. The CDR3 has 14 residues. The CDR3 region is CASSLEGALYEQYF. For the CDR3, the DNA is TGTGCCAGCAGCTTAGAGGGGGCCCTCTACGAGCAGTACTTC.

This clone was seen a single time. This sequence joins TRBV7-2 and TRBJ1-6; D might be TRBD1 (5 bases). Germline V lookup: CDR1 SGHTA, CDR2 FQGNSA. Trimming took 2 bases from V and 7 from J, leaving 12 bases between them. The CDR3 has 15 amino acids. CDR3 sequence: CASSLYGAVNSPLHF. The CDR3 DNA is TGTGCCAGCAGCTTATATGGGGCGGTGAATTCACCCCTCCACTTT.

This rearrangement joins TRBV28 to TRBJ1-6; a weak D match, TRBD1 (5 bases). Trimming cost V 2 bases and J 9 bases, with 11 bases left between them. The germline gives CDR1 MDHEN, CDR2 SYDVKM. The CDR3 runs 14 residues. The CDR3 protein is CASSLGGERSPLHF. In nucleotides, the CDR3 is TGTGCCAGCAGTTTAGGGGGGGAACGTTCACCCCTCCACTTT. Using reference TRBV28 and TRBJ1-6 for the parts outside the CDR3, the full variable domain is DVKVTQSSRYLVKRTGEKVFLECVQDMDHENMFWYRQDPGLGLRLIYFSYDVKMKEKGDIPEGYSVSREKKERFSLILESASTNQTSMYLCASSLGGERSPLHFGNGTRLTVT.

This chain connects TRBV6-2 or TRBV6-3 to TRBJ2-3, with D perhaps matching TRBD2 (5 bases). Trimming shortened V by 4 bases and J by 7 bases, and 9 bases separated the two germline ends. Germline V gene lookup returns CDR1 MNHEY and CDR2 SVGEGT. The CDR3 is 12 residues long. CDR3 loop: CASSFKDYTQYF. The CDR3 nucleotides are TGTGCCAGCAGTTTCAAGGACTATACGCAGTATTTT.

The chain combines TRBV27 with TRBJ1-2; TRBD1 matches at 9 bases. The V gene end was trimmed by 2 bases and the J gene end by 4 bases; junction bases not matched to a gene: 5. The germline CDR1 and CDR2 sequences are MNHEY and SMNVEV (reference sequence). CDR3 length: 15 residues. The CDR3 reads CASSLAATGGYGYTF. The CDR3 nucleotides read TGTGCCAGCAGTTTAGCCGCGACAGGGGGCTATGGCTACACCTTC.

The chain carries TRBV5-6 and TRBJ1-5; D gene unclear. This CDR3 spans 13 amino acids. Germline assignment: CDR1 SGHDT and CDR2 YYEEEE. Trimming stripped 2 bases from V and 5 bases from J, with 8 bases between. The CDR3 DNA reads as TGTGCCAGCAGCTTCGGAAGGGATCAGCCCCAGCATTTT. Protein sequence: CASSFGRDQPQHF.

The J gene is TRBJ1-5, the V gene TRBV5-5, with D perhaps TRBD1 (5 bases). Germline V gives CDR1 SGHKS, CDR2 YYEKEE (reference sequence). V lost 4 bases and J 0 bases, leaving 11 bases between the germline ends. This CDR3 is built from 15 residues. The CDR3 DNA reads as TGTGCCAGCAGCGACGGACACTATAGCAATCAGCCCCAGCATTTT. Its translation: CASSDGHYSNQPQHF.

The chain joins TRBV6-1 to TRBJ2-7; D could derive from TRBD1 or TRBD2 (5 bases each). Germline CDR1 MNHNS, CDR2 SASEGT. Trimming left V 2 bases short and J 4 bases short, with 18 bases between. The CDR3 is made up of 16 amino acids. The CDR3: CASSESEGSAPYEQYF. CDR3 sequence (DNA): TGTGCCAGCAGTGAATCCGAGGGGTCGGCTCCTTACGAGCAGTACTTC.

J is TRBJ2-3 and V is TRBV19; D possibly corresponds to TRBD2 (6 bases). V was cut by 7 bases and J by 6 bases, with 23 bases left in between. Germline lookup yields CDR1 LNHDA and CDR2 SQIVND (reference sequence). The CDR3 has 16 residues. The CDR3 nucleotides are TGTGCCAGTACCCACCACCCTCTACCGGGGAGGGATACGCAGTATTTT. Translation gives CASTHHPLPGRDTQYF. Complete variable domain (other parts from reference TRBV19 and TRBJ2-3): DGGITQSPKYLFRKEGQNVTLSCEQNLNHDAMYWYRQDPGQGLRLIYYSQIVNDFQKGDIAEGYSVSREKKESFPLTVTSAQKNPTAFYLCASTHHPLPGRDTQYFGPGTRLTVL.

This clone was counted only a few times. The same CDR3 can be traced to other DNA sequences in this sample. The gene calls are TRBV19 and TRBJ2-7; no clear D gene. V lost 2 bases and J lost 5, with 13 bases in between. Germline V CDR1 and CDR2: LNHDA, SQIVND (reference sequence). The CDR3 contains 14 residues. DNA for the CDR3: TGTGCCAGTAGTATACGGGCGGCGCTAAACGAGCAGTACTTC. Amino acids: CASSIRAALNEQYF. The variable domain in full, with the rest retrieved from reference TRBV19 and TRBJ2-7, is DGGITQSPKYLFRKEGQNVTLSCEQNLNHDAMYWYRQDPGQGLRLIYYSQIVNDFQKGDIAEGYSVSREKKESFPLTVTSAQKNPTAFYLCASSIRAALNEQYFGPGTRLTVT.